This entry describes one T cell receptor (beta chain). Its matching antigen is unknown. The sample comes from a study of shared clonotypes between healthy human individuals. Study-level findings and limits: With a few donors compared, about 5.2% of naive CD4 clonotypes were shared.

The germline CDR1 and CDR2 sequences are ENHRY and SYGVKD. This CDR3 is built from 14 residues. After removal of 2 bases from V and 8 bases from J, the junction contained 8 bases not matched to a gene. Only in-frame clones appear in the TCRdb table, and some are missing; sequencing was by immunoSEQ multiplex PCR. The sample yields a few million clones, under 95% seen once. The chain joins TRBV10-3 to TRBJ1-2, with 7 bases identical to TRBD1. The material sequenced was naive CD4+ T cells from PBMCs. Subset given: CD45RA+ positively selected. This receptor was identified in a man between 18 and 35 years old in good health. Some clones in this sample may be carry-over from other donors' samples. The CDR3 protein is CAISERGQEGGYTF. The CDR3 nucleotides are TGTGCCATCAGTGAGAGGGGGCAAGAAGGCGGCTACACCTTC.